This T cell receptor beta chain is drawn from a study of T cell responses to AZD1222 COVID-19 vaccine. Notes on the study in general: Baseline serology detected seropositivity in only 5 or 6 AZD1222 recipients. Repertoires were obtained only post-peak T cell response. Donors, mostly white British, included more females; clonal diversity was possibly underestimated.

Germline CDR1 reads MDHEN; CDR2 reads SYDVKM. CDR3 length equals 15 residues. Trimming pared 2 bases from V and 7 bases from J, leaving 15 bases between. In regard to this clone: As yet, its antigen is unknown.

Clones were sequenced by immunoSEQ multiplex PCR, and TCRdb holds only the in-frame ones, with some missing. This table has approximately 150,000 clones, about 91% appearing once. The rearrangement joins TRBV28 to TRBJ2-1; perhaps TRBD1 as D (5 bases). Sequences were derived from peripheral blood, sampled on day 0 of AZD1222 vaccination. The receptor comes from an adult in good health. CDR3 in amino acids: CASSLGGAGSNEQFF. CDR3 coding DNA: TGTGCCAGCAGTTTAGGTGGGGCAGGTTCAAATGAGCAGTTCTTC.